This entry lists 19 T cell receptor beta chains sequenced from one sample in a study of CD8 T cells in ankylosing spondylitis. General observations from the study: Roughly 8 highly homologous variants formed a TCR beta motif that appeared characteristic of ankylosing spondylitis blood.

TCRdb redid the calling of the 5' RACE reads with MiXCR, one entry per CDR3 protein. The sample includes about 390,000 distinct CDR3 sequences, more than 20% of them seen just once. These receptors are not linked to any known antigen. Sequencing was carried out using blood, either unsorted or a sorted T cell fraction (not recorded which). The origin of the receptors is a male donor with ankylosing spondylitis.

The sample holds a few counts of this clonotype. This chain links TRBV20-1 with TRBJ1-4, with D maybe TRBD1 (5 bases). This CDR3 region has 13 residues. Germline CDR1 and CDR2: DFQATT and SNEGSKA (reference sequence). V lost 6 bases and J 10 bases, leaving 18 bases between the germline ends. The CDR3 DNA follows: TGCAGTGCCAGGGTAGGGGTGGGTGGAAAACTGTTTTTT. Protein: CSARVGVGGKLFF.

This clonotype has a handful of counts. The rearrangement joins TRBV10-1 to TRBJ1-1; D perhaps matches TRBD1 (6 bases). There are 20 residues in the CDR3. Trimming cost V 0 bases and J 11 bases, with 34 bases left between them. The germline V gene has CDR1 WNHNN and CDR2 SYGVQD (reference sequence). CDR3: CASSESRQGMWRKRSPDAFF. The CDR3, as DNA: TGCGCCAGCAGTGAGTCTCGCCAGGGGATGTGGAGGAAGAGGTCCCCCGATGCTTTCTTT.

In its sample, this clonotype was seen a few times. J is TRBJ2-3 and V is TRBV9, with D tentatively TRBD2 (5 bases). This CDR3 comprises 16 residues. The V gene's germline CDR1 is SGDLS and CDR2 YYNGEE. Deletions cut 0 bases from V and 7 bases from J, with 18 bases between. CDR3 DNA: TGTGCCAGCAGCGTAGAAGGCTCTACCCCGGGGTATACGCAGTATTTT. Residues: CASSVEGSTPGYTQYF.

The chain uses TRBV7-9 and TRBJ1-3, with unresolved D. The CDR3 length is 16 residues. V gave up 2 bases and J gave up 4 bases, with 15 bases separating them. Per the germline V gene, CDR1 is SEHNR and CDR2 is FQNEAQ (reference sequence). CDR3 sequence: CASSLFRGAEGNTIYF. The CDR3 nucleotides read TGTGCCAGCAGCTTATTTCGCGGCGCTGAAGGAAACACCATATATTTT.

This clonotype showed up just a few times. The chain couples TRBV12-3 or TRBV12-4 to TRBJ1-3, with D perhaps matching TRBD1 (5 bases). Trimming left V 4 bases short and J 0 bases short, with 10 bases between. The CDR3 totals 15 residues. The CDR3 spells CASSSPGISGNTIYF. In DNA form, the CDR3 reads TGTGCCAGCAGTTCCCCAGGGATCTCTGGAAACACCATATATTTT.

This clonotype was seen a few times. The chain links TRBV14 to TRBJ2-1, with D unresolved. V was pared by 5 bases and J by 5 bases, with 4 bases between. The CDR3 sequence is 11 residues long. Germline CDR1 SGHDN, CDR2 FVKESK. The CDR3 DNA reads TGTGCCAGCAGCGGGCACAATGAGCAGTTCTTC. As protein: CASSGHNEQFF. Using reference TRBV14 and TRBJ2-1 for the parts outside the CDR3, the full variable domain is EAGVTQFPSHSVIEKGQTVTLRCDPISGHDNLYWYRRVMGKEIKFLLHFVKESKQDESGMPNNRFLAERTGGTYSTLKVQPAELEDSGVYFCASSGHNEQFFGPGTRLTVL.

V and J are TRBV10-3 and TRBJ2-7; a weak D match, TRBD2 (7 bases). Trimming cost V 4 bases and J 3 bases, with 16 bases left between them. This CDR3 region has 15 residues. Germline V gene sequence: CDR1 ENHRY, CDR2 SYGVKD. DNA for the CDR3: TGTGCCATCAGTGGGGGGGCGCGGGAGCTCTACGAGCAGTACTTC. This gives the protein CAISGGARELYEQYF.

This clonotype was observed many times. The chain joins TRBV18 to TRBJ1-1; 8 positions match TRBD1. With V trimmed by 4 bases and J by 8 bases, 6 bases remained unmatched. This CDR3 comprises 13 residues. Germline CDR1 KGHSH, CDR2 LQKENI. The CDR3 loop reads CASSRTRDREAFF. The CDR3 region has the DNA TGTGCCAGCTCACGGACCCGGGACAGGGAAGCTTTCTTT.

This clonotype has more than one count but fewer than ten. The chain recombines TRBV20-1 with TRBJ1-5, with D possibly matching TRBD1 (6 bases). CDR3 length equals 13 residues. V was shortened by 6 bases and J by 5 bases, with 14 bases between the two germline ends. Germline-derived CDR1 and CDR2 are DFQATT and SNEGSKA (reference sequence). CDR3 DNA: TGCAGTGCCCCAGCACAGGGAGATCAGCCCCAGCATTTT. It codes for CSAPAQGDQPQHF.

The V gene is TRBV3-1, the J gene TRBJ2-1; TRBD1 is a possible D gene (6 bases). Trimming removed 0 bases from V and 9 bases from J, with 18 bases in between. This CDR3 is 16 amino acids long. Per germline, CDR1 LGHDT and CDR2 YNNKEL (reference sequence). This CDR3 reads CASSQDLARGTTEQFF. CDR3 bases: TGTGCCAGCAGCCAAGATCTCGCCAGGGGAACTACTGAGCAGTTCTTC.

The rearrangement links TRBV6-5 to TRBJ2-4; D may match TRBD1 or TRBD2 (6 bases each). V was trimmed by 5 bases and J by 1 base, leaving 15 bases between them. The CDR3 runs 16 residues. The germline gives CDR1 MNHEY, CDR2 SVGAGI. The CDR3 spells CASSHRQAGAKNIQYF. In DNA form, the CDR3 reads TGTGCCAGCAGTCACCGACAGGCGGGGGCCAAAAACATTCAGTACTTC.

The V call is TRBV7-2, the J call TRBJ1-5, with D possibly being TRBD1 (6 bases). In germline, CDR1 is SGHTA, CDR2 FQGNSA. V was shortened by 3 bases and J by 2 bases, with 11 bases between the two germline ends. This CDR3 region has 15 residues. The CDR3 region is CASSLGTMGNQPQHF. CDR3 bases: TGTGCCAGCAGCTTGGGGACAATGGGCAATCAGCCCCAGCATTTT.

The rearrangement links TRBV5-1 to TRBJ2-7; TRBD2 matches at 11 bases. In germline, CDR1 is SGHRS, CDR2 YFSETQ. V trimming: 1 base; J trimming: 2 bases; junction bases outside the gene matches: 11. The CDR3 extends over 18 amino acids. CDR3 in DNA: TGCGCCAGCAGCTTGACCGGGACTAGCGGTGTTTCCCCCTACGAGCAGTACTTC. Translation: CASSLTGTSGVSPYEQYF.

In its sample, this clonotype was seen a few times. The rearrangement uses TRBV5-1 and TRBJ2-3; D possibly corresponds to TRBD1 (6 bases). Germline V gene data show CDR1 as SGHRS and CDR2 as YFSETQ. CDR3 length: 14 amino acids. V was shortened by 0 bases and J by 6 bases, with 11 bases between the two germline ends. The chain's CDR3 is CASSLDYRVDTQYF. DNA of the CDR3: TGCGCCAGCAGCTTGGACTACAGGGTTGATACGCAGTATTTT. The full variable domain, rest sourced from reference TRBV5-1 and TRBJ2-3, is KAGVTQTPRYLIKTRGQQVTLSCSPISGHRSVSWYQQTPGQGLQFLFEYFSETQRNKGNFPGRFSGRQFSNSRSEMNVSTLELGDSALYLCASSLDYRVDTQYFGPGTRLTVL.

The rearrangement links TRBV27 to TRBJ2-5, with D unresolved. This CDR3 region has 13 residues. Germline CDR1 is MNHEY and CDR2 is SMNVEV (reference sequence). With 6 bases removed from V and 7 bases from J, the gap between germline ends came to 15 bases. In DNA, the CDR3 is TGTGCCAGCAGACGCCTCTTCGACCGGACCCAGTACTTC. As protein: CASRRLFDRTQYF.

Many counts were recorded for this clonotype. CDR3 residues: CASSFSWGHYEQYF. The CDR3 DNA reads TGTGCCAGCAGTTTTTCCTGGGGGCACTACGAGCAGTACTTC. V and J are TRBV12-3 or TRBV12-4 and TRBJ2-7; D possibly corresponds to TRBD1 (6 bases). The CDR3 has 14 residues. Deletions cut 3 bases from V and 3 bases from J, with 12 bases between.

The sample holds a few counts of this clonotype. The chain's CDR3 is CASSQRTGGPHEQFF. In DNA form, the CDR3 reads TGCGCCAGCAGCCAAAGGACAGGGGGGCCCCATGAGCAGTTCTTC. The chain has TRBV5-1 and TRBJ2-1, with TRBD1 matching over 10 bases. The germline gives CDR1 SGHRS, CDR2 YFSETQ. With 4 bases clipped from V and 8 bases from J, the junction kept 9 bases outside the gene matches. This CDR3 comprises 15 residues.

This clonotype showed up many times. At one end, the junction sequence differs from germline, possibly due to a read error. The J gene is TRBJ2-7, the V gene TRBV3-1; 12 nucleotides align to TRBD2. In germline, CDR1 is LGHDT, CDR2 YNNKEL (reference sequence). CDR3 length: 15 residues. DNA for the CDR3: TGCGCCAGCAGCCAAGGACTAGCGGGGACCTACGAGCAGTACTTC. This codes for CASSQGLAGTYEQYF.

V and J are TRBV20-1 and TRBJ2-3; 7 nucleotides align to TRBD2. V lost 6 bases and J lost 0; bases outside the gene matches: 9. Germline V lookup: CDR1 DFQATT, CDR2 SNEGSKA (reference sequence). CDR3 length: 15 residues. CDR3 residues: CSAPSSGPSTDTQYF. The CDR3 DNA is TGCAGTGCACCCTCTAGCGGACCAAGCACAGATACGCAGTATTTT.